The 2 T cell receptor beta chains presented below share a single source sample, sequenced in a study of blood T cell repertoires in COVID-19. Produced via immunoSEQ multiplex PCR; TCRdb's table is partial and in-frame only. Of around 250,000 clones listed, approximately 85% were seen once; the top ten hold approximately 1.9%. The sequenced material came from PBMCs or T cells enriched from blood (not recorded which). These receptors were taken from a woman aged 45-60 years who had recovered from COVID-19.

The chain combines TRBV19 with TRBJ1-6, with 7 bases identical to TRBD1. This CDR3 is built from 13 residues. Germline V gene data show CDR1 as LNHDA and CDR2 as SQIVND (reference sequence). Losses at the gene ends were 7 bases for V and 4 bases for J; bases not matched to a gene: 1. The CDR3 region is CASTGQYNSPLHF. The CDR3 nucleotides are TGTGCCAGTACGGGACAGTATAATTCACCCCTCCACTTT.

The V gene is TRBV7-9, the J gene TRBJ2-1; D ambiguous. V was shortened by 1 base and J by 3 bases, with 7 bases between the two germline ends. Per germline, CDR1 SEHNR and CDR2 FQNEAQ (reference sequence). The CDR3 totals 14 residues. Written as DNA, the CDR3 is TGTGCCAGCAGCTTAGGATCCGGCTACAATGAGCAGTTCTTC. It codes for CASSLGSGYNEQFF.